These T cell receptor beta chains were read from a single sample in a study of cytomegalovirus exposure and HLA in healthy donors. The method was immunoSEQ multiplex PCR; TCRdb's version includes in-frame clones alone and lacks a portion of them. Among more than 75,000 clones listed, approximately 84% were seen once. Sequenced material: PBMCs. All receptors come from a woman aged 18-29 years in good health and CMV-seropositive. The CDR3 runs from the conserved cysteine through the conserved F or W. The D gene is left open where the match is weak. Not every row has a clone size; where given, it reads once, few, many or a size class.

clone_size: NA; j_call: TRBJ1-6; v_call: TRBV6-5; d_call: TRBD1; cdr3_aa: CASSASVQGVSPLHF; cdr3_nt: TGTGCCAGCAGTGCGAGTGTGCAGGGGGTTTCACCCCTCCACTTT
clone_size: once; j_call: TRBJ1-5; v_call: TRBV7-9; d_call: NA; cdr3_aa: CASSGGHTSNQPQHF; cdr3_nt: TGTGCCAGCAGCGGAGGTCATACTAGCAATCAGCCCCAGCATTTT
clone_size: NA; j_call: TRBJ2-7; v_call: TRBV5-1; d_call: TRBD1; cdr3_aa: CASSTGTGPYEQYF; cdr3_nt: TGCGCCAGCAGCACAGGGACAGGGCCCTACGAGCAGTACTTC
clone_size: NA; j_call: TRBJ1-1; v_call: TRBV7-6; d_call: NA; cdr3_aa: CASSLTGRVQTEAFF; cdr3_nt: TGTGCCAGCAGCTTAACTGGCAGGGTCCAAACTGAAGCTTTCTTT
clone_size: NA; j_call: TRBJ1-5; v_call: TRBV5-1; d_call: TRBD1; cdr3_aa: CASSLGDRGQPQHF; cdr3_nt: TGCGCCAGCAGCTTGGGGGACAGGGGACAGCCCCAGCATTTT
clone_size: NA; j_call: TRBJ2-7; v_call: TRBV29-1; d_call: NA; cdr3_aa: CSAGRGQGSEQYF; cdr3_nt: TGCAGCGCCGGGAGGGGACAGGGTAGCGAGCAGTACTTC
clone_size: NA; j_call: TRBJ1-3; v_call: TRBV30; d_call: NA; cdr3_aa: CAWSVPGSGNTIYF; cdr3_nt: TGTGCCTGGAGTGTCCCAGGGTCAGGAAACACCATATATTTT
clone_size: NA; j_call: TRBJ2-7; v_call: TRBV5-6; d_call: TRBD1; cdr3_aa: CASSLVSDRDSYEQYF; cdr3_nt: TGTGCCAGCAGCTTGGTCTCCGACAGGGACTCCTACGAGCAGTACTTC
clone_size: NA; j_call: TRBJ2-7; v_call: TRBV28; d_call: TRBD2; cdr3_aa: CASSSDRGSTKAYEQYF; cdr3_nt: TGTGCCAGCAGTTCCGACCGCGGGAGTACAAAGGCCTACGAGCAGTACTTC
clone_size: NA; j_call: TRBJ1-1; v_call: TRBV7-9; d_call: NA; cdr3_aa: CASSLVLAGLNTEAFF; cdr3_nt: TGTGCCAGCAGCTTAGTGTTGGCAGGGTTGAACACTGAAGCTTTCTTT
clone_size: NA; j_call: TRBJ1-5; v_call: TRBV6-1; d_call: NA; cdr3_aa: CASLLWENQPQHF; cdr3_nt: TGTGCCAGCCTGTTGTGGGAGAATCAGCCCCAGCATTTT